The rows below give T cell receptor beta chains drawn from one sample of a study of blood T cells in healthy people across ages. TCRdb re-called the 5' RACE reads through MiXCR, storing one row per CDR3 protein. The repertoire has hundreds of thousands of distinct CDR3 sequences, roughly 48% of them found once; the top ten carry around 23%. Sequenced: blood. These receptor sequences come from an elderly man in good health. The CDR3 runs from the conserved cysteine through the conserved F or W. The D gene is left open where the match is weak. Clone size is not always given. Where it is, it says once, few, many or a class for expanded clones.

>TRBD2|many|TRBV6-6|TRBJ2-3
TGTGCCAGCAGTCGAGGGACTAGCGGGAGCGCAGATACGCAGTATTTT
CASSRGTSGSADTQYF
>TRBD2|.|TRBV7-2|TRBJ2-5
TGTGCCAGCAGCTTATCGCCGGGACTAAGAAAGACCCAGTACTTC
CASSLSPGLRKTQYF
>.|.|TRBV20-1|TRBJ2-2
TGCAGTGCTAGAGATCACCATGCGGGGGCGAACGGGGAGCTGTTTTTT
CSARDHHAGANGELFF
>TRBD1|.|TRBV28|TRBJ2-2
TGTGCCAGCATTGACAGGGGTCCGAGCACCGGGGAGCTGTTTTTT
CASIDRGPSTGELFF
>TRBD1|.|TRBV3-1|TRBJ2-5
TGTGCCAGCAGGAGGACAGGAGATACCCAGTACTTC
CASRRTGDTQYF
>.|.|TRBV20-1|TRBJ2-7
TGCAGTGCTAGAGATCCTCTGGGGGACTCCCGATCCTACGAGCAGTACTTC
CSARDPLGDSRSYEQYF
>TRBD2|.|TRBV2|TRBJ2-5
TGTGCCAGCAGTGACGGACTAGCGGGGGACTTAAACCAAGAGACCCAGTACTTC
CASSDGLAGDLNQETQYF
>.|.|TRBV4-3|TRBJ2-7
TGCGCCAGCAGCCAAGATCGGAACTACGAGCAGTACTTC
CASSQDRNYEQYF
>TRBD2|many|TRBV6-5|TRBJ2-7
TGTGCCAGCCGCGTACTAGCGGGACCTCTCTACGAGCAGTACTTC
CASRVLAGPLYEQYF
>.|.|TRBV7-9|TRBJ2-7
TGTGCCAGCAGCTTAGGCCCAAGCAGAAGCCTTTCCTACGAGCAGTACTTC
CASSLGPSRSLSYEQYF
>.|.|TRBV7-9|TRBJ2-1
TGTGCCAGCAGCTTAGACCCCAGCGTCAATGAGCAGTTCTTC
CASSLDPSVNEQFF
>.|.|TRBV29-1|TRBJ1-1
TGCAGCGTTCACGGGGGGCAATTGAACACTGAAGCTTTCTTT
CSVHGGQLNTEAFF
>TRBD2|few|TRBV9|TRBJ2-1
TGTGCCAGCAGCACCGCCCGACTAGCGGTTTACAATGAGCAGTTCTTC
CASSTARLAVYNEQFF
>.|few|TRBV6-5|TRBJ2-2
TGTGCCATCAGGGGGAACACCGGGGAGCTGTTTTTT
CAIRGNTGELFF
>TRBD2|many|TRBV7-3|TRBJ2-1
TGTGCCAGCAGCTTAACCGTAGGGACTAGCGGACAGTTCTTC
CASSLTVGTSGQFF
>TRBD1|.|TRBV5-1|TRBJ2-3
TGCGCCAGCAGCTTGGGCCGACAGGGTTTGAGTGGCCCAGATACGCAGTATTTT
CASSLGRQGLSGPDTQYF
>.|.|TRBV7-9|TRBJ2-2
TGTGCCAGCAGCTTCGGACAGAGCACCGGGGAGCTGTTTTTT
CASSFGQSTGELFF
>TRBD2|.|TRBV6-6|TRBJ2-7
TGTGCCAGCAGTTACTTAGCGGGGGGGCCCCCCTACGAGCAGTACTTC
CASSYLAGGPPYEQYF
>TRBD1|.|TRBV7-9|TRBJ2-1
TGTGCCAGCAGCCATGGACAGGGGTCCCGATACAATGAGCAGTTCTTC
CASSHGQGSRYNEQFF
>TRBD2|.|TRBV6-5|TRBJ2-2
TGTGCCAGCAGTTACGGGAGGGGTATTCCCGGGGAGCTGTTTTTT
CASSYGRGIPGELFF
>.|.|TRBV7-9|TRBJ1-1
TGTGCCAGCAGCGCACAGGGACGCACTGAAGCTTTCTTT
CASSAQGRTEAFF
>TRBD2|.|TRBV20-1|TRBJ2-1
TGCAGTGCTAGATCCACTAGCGGGATCCCAGGCGTACAGTTCTTC
CSARSTSGIPGVQFF
>.|few|TRBV6-2/TRBV6-3|TRBJ2-1
TGTGCCAGCAGCCAGGGCCGCAATGAGCAGTTCTTC
CASSQGRNEQFF
>TRBD1|.|TRBV5-1|TRBJ1-5
TGCGCCAGCAGCGAAGGGCAGGGGGGCATCAATCAGCCCCAGCATTTT
CASSEGQGGINQPQHF
>.|.|TRBV27|TRBJ2-3
TGTGCCAGCAGTTTAGTGGACCTGGGGACAGATACGCAGTATTTT
CASSLVDLGTDTQYF
>TRBD2|few|TRBV14|TRBJ2-1
TGTGCCAGCAGCCGAGGACTAGCGCTCAATGAGCAGTTCTTC
CASSRGLALNEQFF
>.|.|TRBV29-1|TRBJ2-7
TGCAGCGGACAATTCGGAGGGGCTTATTCTCCGGTCCCCGAGCAGTACTTC
CSGQFGGAYSPVPEQYF
>.|.|TRBV20-1|TRBJ2-1
TGCAGTGCTAGCAGAACCTACAATGAGCAGTTCTTC
CSASRTYNEQFF
>.|few|TRBV29-1|TRBJ2-2
TGCAGCGTTGGTCAGAAGAACACCGGGGAGCTGTTTTTT
CSVGQKNTGELFF
>.|.|TRBV5-4|TRBJ1-1
TGTGCCAGCGGGCAGAACACTGAAGCTTTCTTT
CASGQNTEAFF
>.|.|TRBV20-1|TRBJ2-7
TGCAGTGCTAGGGATGCAGGGAACCCCTACGAGCAGTACTTC
CSARDAGNPYEQYF
>.|.|TRBV9|TRBJ1-2
TGTGCCAGCAGCATTAACCTGGCTAACTATGGCTACACCTTC
CASSINLANYGYTF
>.|few|TRBV4-3|TRBJ1-1
TGCGCCAGCAGCCTCGCAAGATCCACTGAAGCTTTCTTT
CASSLARSTEAFF
>.|few|TRBV7-2|TRBJ2-5
TGTGCCAGCAGCCGTAATCAGGGCGAGACCCAGTACTTC
CASSRNQGETQYF
>.|many|TRBV3-1|TRBJ2-3
TGTGCCAGCAGCCCCCGCACGGGTCCAGATACGCAGTATTTT
CASSPRTGPDTQYF
>.|few|TRBV10-3|TRBJ2-7
TGTGCCATCAGTGAGGTCGGCGGGAACTCCTACGAGCAGTACTTC
CAISEVGGNSYEQYF
>TRBD1|few|TRBV6-2/TRBV6-3|TRBJ2-5
TGTGCCAGCAGTTACGCGGACAGGGAAGACATTCACGTTTCACAAGAGACCCAGTACTTC
CASSYADREDIHVSQETQYF
>.|.|TRBV7-9|TRBJ2-7
TGTGCCAGCAGATCCACAGGGAGCGATGAGCAGTACTTC
CASRSTGSDEQYF
>.|.|TRBV30|TRBJ2-1
TGTGCCTGGGGAAGGCCAGACAATGAGCAGTTCTTC
CAWGRPDNEQFF
>TRBD2|.|TRBV7-2|TRBJ2-5
TGTGCCAGCAACTTTAAGCGGGGGGGGCAAGAGACCCAGTACTTC
CASNFKRGGQETQYF
>TRBD1|.|TRBV4-3|TRBJ1-6
TGCGCCAGCAGCCAGGGGACAGGGAGCTCCTATAATTCACCCCTCCACTTT
CASSQGTGSSYNSPLHF